What follows is one T cell receptor beta chain and its context. Antigen specificity is unknown. The sample comes from a study of human T cells and chemical hapten exposure. Study findings and constraints: Healthy individuals' immune responses may differ from those of donors, who had alopecia. More PT1 expanded TCRs went with higher patch test scores.

The CDR3 extends over 13 amino acids. V was cut by 6 bases and J by 3 bases, with 8 bases left in between. Germline V lookup: CDR1 MNHEY, CDR2 SMNVEV (reference sequence). As for time point: pre-sensitization, week 0. The sample's treatment: therapeutic diphenylcyclopropenone sensitization with weekly scalp DPC. Unique molecular identifiers were attached to individual cDNA molecules within the library. One entry per CDR3 protein, called by TCRdb with MiXCR from the RACE reads. The table includes 250,000 or so distinct CDR3 sequences, over 8% detected once. The material was whole blood, obtained in connection with sensitization to the hapten diphenylcyclopropenone (DPC). The receptor was derived from a woman in her thirties or forties with alopecia areata. Some clones in this sample may be carry-over from other donors' samples. The V call is TRBV27, the J call TRBJ2-2; D gene ambiguous. Here the CDR3 DNA reads TGTGCCAGCAGACCCGGTTACACCGGGGAGCTGTTTTTT. This gives the protein CASRPGYTGELFF.